This record covers a single T cell receptor (beta chain). Its antigen is unknown. These data come from a study of graft-versus-host responses after intestinal transplantation. Profiled with immunoSEQ multiplex PCR; TCRdb holds only in-frame clones, not every one. The data show approximately 90,000 clones, 88% seen once. From germline, CDR1 is MNHEY and CDR2 SVGAGI. Trimming removed 0 bases from V and 2 bases from J, with 10 bases in between. CDR3 length: 15 amino acids. Findings of the study overall: GvH clones detected in recipient marrow included some appearing first in ileum or blood.

Sequences were derived from unstimulated CD4+ T cells sorted from spleen or lymph node cells, sampled before transplant. The sequence derives from a human donor who was the organ donor for an intestinal transplant. V and J are TRBV6-5 and TRBJ1-1; unclear D gene. The CDR3, as DNA: TGTGCCAGCAGTTACTCGGTGGCGGGAAACACTGAAGCTTTCTTT. Protein product: CASSYSVAGNTEAFF.